The next 21 T cell receptor beta chains were all read from a single sample in a study of blood T cell repertoires in COVID-19. Sequenced by immunoSEQ multiplex PCR; TCRdb stores in-frame clones only, minus some. The table has approximately 110,000 clones, about 76% seen once. The specimen sequenced was peripheral blood. Receptors originate from a man aged 80 or over with acute or convalescent COVID-19.

The chain links TRBV7-9 to TRBJ2-2; D not certain. Trimming left V 9 bases short and J 7 bases short, with 27 bases between. The CDR3 runs 17 residues. From germline, CDR1 is SEHNR and CDR2 FQNEAQ (reference sequence). CDR3 DNA: TGTGCCAGTCGTCCTAATAATTCCCTCGAGGCTGGCGGGGAGCTGTTTTTT. Translating it yields CASRPNNSLEAGGELFF.

The chain's CDR3 is CASSRTGQQNQPQHF. Written as DNA, the CDR3 is TGTGCCAGCAGCCGAACTGGACAGCAAAATCAGCCCCAGCATTTT. This rearrangement joins TRBV7-6 to TRBJ1-5; perhaps TRBD1 as D (6 bases). The V gene's germline CDR1 is SGHVS and CDR2 FNYEAQ. Deletions cut 5 bases from V and 4 bases from J, with 15 bases between. The CDR3 contains 15 residues.

V is TRBV5-1 and J is TRBJ1-1; unclear D gene. The CDR3 has 14 residues. Trimming removed 3 bases at V and 5 bases at J, with 14 bases between. Looked up from germline, CDR1 is SGHRS and CDR2 is YFSETQ. The CDR3 sequence is CASSSSGSGTEAFF. Written as DNA, the CDR3 is TGCGCCAGCAGCTCGTCGGGGTCCGGAACTGAAGCTTTCTTT.

This clone was observed once. The rearrangement joins TRBV5-1 to TRBJ2-5; TRBD1 matches at 10 bases. Germline-derived CDR1 and CDR2 are SGHRS and YFSETQ. The CDR3 has 15 amino acids. V was clipped by 7 bases and J by 10 bases; unmatched bases: 16. CDR3 region: CASRTEGTGALGQYF. The CDR3 DNA reads as TGCGCCAGCCGCACAGAAGGGACAGGGGCCCTCGGCCAGTACTTC.

The chain couples TRBV28 to TRBJ1-1, with no clear D. With 7 bases removed from V and 4 bases from J, the gap between germline ends came to 16 bases. The germline V gene encodes CDR1 MDHEN and CDR2 SYDVKM. The CDR3 is 14 residues long. The CDR3 loop is CASILDSLGTEAFF. Here the CDR3 DNA reads TGTGCCAGCATTCTCGACTCCCTGGGCACTGAAGCTTTCTTT.

J is TRBJ1-2 and V is TRBV7-6, with 7 bases fitting TRBD1. Germline V gene lookup returns CDR1 SGHVS and CDR2 FNYEAQ. J lost 3 bases, V lost 0 bases, and 4 bases had no gene match. This CDR3 has 15 amino acids. CDR3 loop: CASSLARGQDYGYTF. The CDR3 DNA is TGTGCCAGCAGCTTAGCAAGGGGGCAGGACTATGGCTACACCTTC. Drawing the rest from reference TRBV7-6 and TRBJ1-2, the complete variable domain is GAGVSQSPRYKVTKRGQDVALRCDPISGHVSLYWYRQALGQGPEFLTYFNYEAQQDKSGLPNDRFSAERPEGSISTLTIQRTEQRDSAMYRCASSLARGQDYGYTFGSGTRLTVV.

The chain employs TRBV2 and TRBJ1-1; unclear D gene. CDR1 is SNHLY and CDR2 is FYNNEI in the germline V gene. The CDR3 covers 13 residues. V was trimmed by 4 bases and J by 0 bases, leaving 6 bases between them. CDR3 in DNA: TGTGCCAGCAGTGTCGGAGTGAACACTGAAGCTTTCTTT. It yields the protein CASSVGVNTEAFF. Variable domain in full (rest from reference TRBV2 and TRBJ1-1): EPEVTQTPSHQVTQMGQEVILRCVPISNHLYFYWYRQILGQKVEFLVSFYNNEISEKSEIFDDQFSVERPDGSNFTLKIRSTKLEDSAMYFCASSVGVNTEAFFGQGTRLTVV.

This clone has more than one count but fewer than ten. This chain joins TRBV6-6 and TRBJ1-5; a weak D match, TRBD1 (6 bases). V was clipped by 10 bases and J by 6 bases, with 19 bases between them. Germline V gives CDR1 MNHNY, CDR2 SVGAGI (reference sequence). CDR3 length: 14 residues. CDR3 in DNA: TGTGCCACAGTTGATCACAGGGATGGTCAGCCCCAGCATTTT. As protein: CATVDHRDGQPQHF.

V gene TRBV7-2 combines with J gene TRBJ2-1, with 8 nucleotides matching TRBD2. Germline V CDR1 and CDR2: SGHTA, FQGNSA. Germline trimming cut 1 base from V and 7 bases from J; bases unmatched to any gene: 15. The CDR3 spans 18 residues. CDR3 loop: CASSLVGSGSGILNEQFF. The CDR3 region has the DNA TGTGCCAGCAGCTTAGTAGGGAGCGGTAGCGGGATATTGAATGAGCAGTTCTTC.

The gene calls are TRBV19 and TRBJ1-4; weak D call: TRBD1 (5 bases). Germline assignment: CDR1 LNHDA and CDR2 SQIVND (reference sequence). Trimming pared 4 bases from V and 7 bases from J, leaving 13 bases between. This CDR3 has 14 residues. The DNA for the CDR3 is TGTGCCAGTAGTACGGGGGGGACGGGTGAAAAACTGTTTTTT. It encodes CASSTGGTGEKLFF.

The chain uses TRBV7-6 and TRBJ2-2; TRBD1 aligns across 7 bases. The V segment lost 4 bases and the J segment 2 bases; nucleotides outside the gene matches: 4. CDR1 SGHVS and CDR2 FNYEAQ come from the germline V gene. The CDR3 totals 15 residues. CDR3 loop: CASSSGTVNTGELFF. Here the CDR3 DNA reads TGTGCCAGCAGCTCTGGGACAGTAAACACCGGGGAGCTGTTTTTT.

This clone occurred once. V is TRBV5-1 and J is TRBJ1-1, with 11 bases fitting TRBD1. The germline V gene has CDR1 SGHRS and CDR2 YFSETQ. The CDR3 is 15 residues long. Germline trimming cut 4 bases from V and 4 bases from J; bases unmatched to any gene: 6. Written as DNA, the CDR3 is TGCGCCAGCAGCGAAAGGACAGGGGGCGGCACTGAAGCTTTCTTT. It specifies CASSERTGGGTEAFF.

The chain carries TRBV18 and TRBJ2-5; D call uncertain. CDR3 length: 13 amino acids. Germline V gene data show CDR1 as KGHSH and CDR2 as LQKENI. The V end lost 3 bases, the J end lost 0 bases, and 5 bases lay between the germline ends. The CDR3 DNA reads as TGTGCCAGCTCACCTCAATACCAAGAGACCCAGTACTTC. It specifies CASSPQYQETQYF. Full variable domain (remainder filled in from reference TRBV18 and TRBJ2-5): NAGVMQNPRHLVRRRGQEARLRCSPMKGHSHVYWYRQLPEEGLKFMVYLQKENIIDESGMPKERFSAEFPKEGPSILRIQQVVRGDSAAYFCASSPQYQETQYFGPGTRLLVL.

This clone was seen a few times. The J gene is TRBJ2-3, the V gene TRBV7-9; 7 nucleotides line up with TRBD2. This CDR3 has 17 amino acids. Trimming removed 4 bases from V and 2 bases from J; junction bases left unmatched: 12. In germline, CDR1 is SEHNR, CDR2 FQNEAQ (reference sequence). The CDR3 DNA follows: TGTGCCAGCAGCTCAAGGACCCGGCGGGGGTTCACAGATACGCAGTATTTT. As protein: CASSSRTRRGFTDTQYF.

The rearrangement links TRBV3-1 (or the pseudogene TRBV3-2) to TRBJ1-4; a possible D gene is TRBD1 (5 bases). CDR3 length: 15 residues. Trimming pared 5 bases from V and 2 bases from J, leaving 12 bases between. From germline, CDR1 is LGHDT and CDR2 YNNKEL (reference sequence). Written as DNA, the CDR3 is TGTGCCAGCAGCGCGCACAGGCGGACTAATGAAAAACTGTTTTTT. It specifies CASSAHRRTNEKLFF.

V and J are TRBV7-2 and TRBJ2-1; D possibly corresponds to TRBD1 (5 bases). The CDR3 has 14 residues. V was shortened by 1 base and J by 7 bases, with 11 bases between the two germline ends. The germline V gene encodes CDR1 SGHTA and CDR2 FQGNSA. CDR3 in amino acids: CASSLGTTGNEQFF. For the CDR3, the DNA is TGTGCCAGCAGCTTAGGGACAACAGGAAATGAGCAGTTCTTC.

This chain joins TRBV2 and TRBJ1-1; no clear D. Germline assignment: CDR1 SNHLY and CDR2 FYNNEI. Trimming removed 3 bases at V and 1 base at J, with 3 bases between. This CDR3 contains 12 residues. CDR3 protein: CASSDQNTEAFF. The CDR3 region has the DNA TGTGCCAGCAGTGATCAGAACACTGAAGCTTTCTTT.

The chain has TRBV5-1 and TRBJ2-4, with 9 bases identical to TRBD1. The CDR3 contains 14 residues. The ends lost 1 base at V and 5 bases at J; junction bases unmatched: 1. The germline V gene encodes CDR1 SGHRS and CDR2 YFSETQ. The CDR3 is CASSLRTGENIQYF. The CDR3 nucleotides read TGCGCCAGCAGCTTGCGGACAGGGGAAAACATTCAGTACTTC.

This chain connects TRBV6-2 or TRBV6-3 to TRBJ2-1, with D possibly being TRBD1 (6 bases). V lost 6 bases and J lost 6, with 18 bases in between. CDR1 and CDR2 from the germline V gene are MNHEY and SVGEGT. The CDR3 is 15 residues long. The CDR3 nucleotides read TGTGCCAGCAGCTCTCTAGCCCAGGGGAGCAATGAGCAGTTCTTC. Translated: CASSSLAQGSNEQFF.

The chain's CDR3 is CASSPTDGRRTEAFF. As DNA, the CDR3 is TGTGCCAGCAGTCCCACTGATGGGAGAAGGACTGAAGCTTTCTTT. V and J are TRBV28 and TRBJ1-1; no reliable D call. Between the trimmed V and J ends, which lost 5 bases and 5 bases, there was a span of 18 bases. Germline values: CDR1 MDHEN, CDR2 SYDVKM. The length of the CDR3 is 15 residues. Drawing the rest from reference TRBV28 and TRBJ1-1, the complete variable domain is DVKVTQSSRYLVKRTGEKVFLECVQDMDHENMFWYRQDPGLGLRLIYFSYDVKMKEKGDIPEGYSVSREKKERFSLILESASTNQTSMYLCASSPTDGRRTEAFFGQGTRLTVV.

The V gene is TRBV24-1, the J gene TRBJ1-5, with D unclear. CDR1 and CDR2 (germline): KGHDR, SFDVKD. The CDR3 runs 14 residues. Trimming took off 2 bases at V and 5 bases at J, with 9 bases between the two ends. CDR3 nucleotide sequence: TGTGCCACCAGTGATTCCTGGAGACATCAGCCCCAGCATTTT. It is translated as CATSDSWRHQPQHF.